This TCR beta chain came from a study of T cell responses to AZD1222 COVID-19 vaccine. General observations from the study: The donors showed a predominance of white British ancestry and of females, with possible underestimation of clonal diversity. Repertoire collection took place solely once the T cell response had peaked. At study baseline, merely a handful of AZD1222 recipients were seropositive.

TCRdb's copy holds only in-frame clones and misses some; the assay was immunoSEQ multiplex PCR. Among approximately 120,000 clones listed, about 87% were seen once. Points on this clone: Its antigen remains unknown.

The CDR3 extends over 15 amino acids. With 3 bases clipped from V and 2 bases from J, the junction kept 6 bases outside the gene matches. Per the germline V gene, CDR1 is SGHKS and CDR2 is YYEKEE (reference sequence). The V gene is TRBV5-5, the J gene TRBJ2-5; 8 bases map to TRBD2. This TCR was recovered from an adult who received the AZD1222 COVID-19 vaccine. This sample comprised peripheral blood, obtained 28 days after the second AZD1222 dose. In DNA form, the CDR3 reads TGTGCCAGCAGCTGGGGGACTAGGACGCAAGAGACCCAGTACTTC. This sequence encodes CASSWGTRTQETQYF.